What follows are 8 T cell receptor beta chains derived from one specimen sequenced in a study of T cell clonotyping in hematopoietic cell transplantation. Here immunoSEQ multiplex PCR was the method, and the copy in TCRdb shows in-frame clones only, minus some. The data hold 2,000 to 2,500 clones, with 82% observed a single time. The material was PBMCs, obtained 100 days after allogeneic stem cell transplant. Every receptor here comes from a male patient aged 50 to 59 who had an allogeneic stem cell transplant from a related donor, so the T cells may come from the graft donor. Some clones in this sample may be carry-over from other donors' samples.

CDR3 residues: CASSLRQGNTGELFF. CDR3 nucleotides: TGTGCCAGCAGCTTAAGACAGGGGAACACCGGGGAGCTGTTTTTT. The J gene is TRBJ2-2, the V gene TRBV11-3; 7 bases line up with TRBD1. Losses at the gene ends were 2 bases for V and 1 base for J; bases not matched to a gene: 1. Germline CDR1 and CDR2: SGHNT and YENEEA. CDR3 length equals 15 residues.

For the CDR3, the DNA is TGTGCCAGCAGCTTACAGGACCCCAATGAAAAACTGTTTTTT. This translates into CASSLQDPNEKLFF. The V gene is TRBV11-2, the J gene TRBJ1-4; D is undetermined. The CDR3 is 14 amino acids. Germline V gene lookup returns CDR1 SGHAT and CDR2 FQNNGV. Trimming left V 2 bases short and J 5 bases short, with 9 bases between.

The chain employs TRBV7-2 and TRBJ2-2; 11 nucleotides align to TRBD2. The CDR3 contains 15 residues. Germline V gene sequence: CDR1 SGHTA, CDR2 FQGNSA. V gave up 6 bases and J gave up 4 bases; unmatched junction bases: 4. This chain's CDR3 is CASRSGLAGTGELFF. CDR3 bases: TGTGCCAGCAGATCAGGACTAGCGGGCACCGGGGAGCTGTTTTTT.

This chain links TRBV29-1 with TRBJ1-1, with D tentatively TRBD1 (5 bases). V lost 7 bases and J 1 base, leaving 19 bases between the germline ends. CDR1 and CDR2 (germline): SQVTM, ANQGSEA. This CDR3 has 15 residues. CDR3 in amino acids: CSAEGREDGNTEAFF. The CDR3, as DNA: TGCAGCGCCGAGGGCAGGGAAGATGGGAACACTGAAGCTTTCTTT.

The chain links TRBV6-5 to TRBJ2-3; 8 bases are a match to TRBD2. Germline lookup yields CDR1 MNHEY and CDR2 SVGAGI. Germline trimming cut 2 bases from V and 0 bases from J; bases unmatched to any gene: 4. The CDR3 extends over 16 amino acids. CDR3 sequence reads: CASSYRGGTSTDTQYF. CDR3 nucleotides: TGTGCCAGCAGTTACCGGGGGGGGACTAGCACAGATACGCAGTATTTT.

Here the CDR3 reads CASSMAGTSTYNEQFF. As DNA, the CDR3 is TGTGCCAGTAGTATGGCCGGGACTAGCACGTACAATGAGCAGTTCTTC. This chain uses TRBV19 with TRBJ2-1, with TRBD2 matching 9 bases. The CDR3 has 16 amino acids. CDR1 is LNHDA and CDR2 is SQIVND in the germline V gene (reference sequence). J lost 4 bases, V lost 3 bases, and 7 bases had no gene match.

This clone was seen only once. The rearrangement joins TRBV7-2 to TRBJ2-3; D gene unclear. Per germline, CDR1 SGHTA and CDR2 FQGNSA. The ends were cut back, 5 bases at V and 5 bases at J, with 8 bases in the middle. This CDR3 spans 12 amino acids. The CDR3 region has the DNA TGTGCCAGCAGCCAAGGCGTAGATACGCAGTATTTT. Its protein is CASSQGVDTQYF.

This rearrangement joins TRBV7-9 to TRBJ1-1, with 10 positions matching TRBD1. V dropped 1 base and J dropped 4; count of bases not matched to a gene: 6. CDR1 and CDR2 (germline): SEHNR, FQNEAQ (reference sequence). This CDR3 has 16 amino acids. CDR3 DNA: TGTGCCAGCAGCTTAGGACAGGGGGCTGGGAGCACTGAAGCTTTCTTT. It is translated as CASSLGQGAGSTEAFF.